The 18 T cell receptor beta chains below come from one sample, sequenced in a study of shared clonotypes between healthy human individuals. Data came from immunoSEQ multiplex PCR; TCRdb stores just in-frame clones and leaves some out. The sample records about 2,500,000 clones, about 92% being singletons. Sequencing used naive CD4+ T cells sorted from blood. Subset noted: CD45RA+ positively selected. The receptors stem from a man younger than 30 in good health.

The chain employs TRBV2 and TRBJ1-1; a possible D gene is TRBD1 (6 bases). The CDR3 length is 15 residues. Germline V gene lookup returns CDR1 SNHLY and CDR2 FYNNEI. Trimming took 7 bases from V and 0 from J, leaving 15 bases between them. CDR3 nucleotide sequence: TGTGCCAGCAAGGTGGATCAGGGGATGAACACTGAAGCTTTCTTT. This gives the protein CASKVDQGMNTEAFF.

This rearrangement joins TRBV30 to TRBJ2-3, with 12 bases lining up with TRBD2. The V and J ends lost 2 bases and 7 bases, in that order; junction bases with no gene match: 13. The length of the CDR3 is 17 residues. The germline CDR1 and CDR2 sequences are GTSNPN and SVGIG (reference sequence). This chain's CDR3 is CAWSLTESSGRGHTQYF. CDR3 DNA: TGTGCCTGGAGTTTAACAGAGTCTAGCGGGAGGGGTCATACGCAGTATTTT.

This chain joins TRBV11-2 and TRBJ1-2, with 7 bases fitting TRBD1. After removal of 3 bases from V and 8 bases from J, the junction contained 9 bases not matched to a gene. Germline-derived CDR1 and CDR2 are SGHAT and FQNNGV. There are 14 residues in the CDR3. CDR3 DNA sequence: TGTGCCAGCAGCTTTTCACAGGGGACGGGAGGCTACACCTTC. Its translation: CASSFSQGTGGYTF.

As for this clone: Other DNA sequences in the sample encode the same CDR3. The genes are TRBV9 and TRBJ2-2; D is undetermined. CDR3 length equals 14 residues. Trimming took off 1 base at V and 2 bases at J, with 6 bases between the two ends. Looked up from germline, CDR1 is SGDLS and CDR2 is YYNGEE. CDR3 nucleotide sequence: TGTGCCAGCAGCGTATCAGGAAACACCGGGGAGCTGTTTTTT. Its protein product is CASSVSGNTGELFF.

The chain combines TRBV30 with TRBJ2-5; possible D gene TRBD2, 5 bases. The CDR3 has 13 residues. The V and J ends lost 2 bases and 5 bases respectively, with 12 bases between them. Germline CDR1 GTSNPN, CDR2 SVGIG (reference sequence). The CDR3 loop is CAWSRDYPETQYF. In nucleotides, the CDR3 is TGTGCCTGGAGTCGCGACTACCCGGAGACCCAGTACTTC.

In its sample, this clone was seen once. The V call is TRBV28, the J call TRBJ2-3, with 9 bases lining up with TRBD2. The length of the CDR3 is 16 residues. V dropped 4 bases and J dropped 2; count of bases not matched to a gene: 7. Looked up from germline, CDR1 is MDHEN and CDR2 is SYDVKM. The CDR3, as DNA: TGTGCCAGCAGTTCCCTTGCTAGCGGGGACACAGATACGCAGTATTTT. Amino acid sequence: CASSSLASGDTDTQYF.

The chain carries TRBV18 and TRBJ2-5; D is unclear. The germline V gene has CDR1 KGHSH and CDR2 LQKENI. V gave up 8 bases and J gave up 2 bases, with 12 bases separating them. This CDR3 spans 13 amino acids. The DNA of the CDR3 is TGTGCCAGCCGACGTGCTCAACAAGAGACCCAGTACTTC. Amino acids: CASRRAQQETQYF.

The chain employs TRBV10-2 and TRBJ1-2; 9 nucleotides agree with TRBD1. CDR1 is WSHSY, CDR2 SAAADI, per germline. This CDR3 is 13 amino acids long. Trimming took 6 bases from V and 6 from J; bases not matched to a gene: 5. The CDR3 spells CASRGTGWNGYTF. For the CDR3, the DNA is TGCGCCAGCAGGGGGACAGGGTGGAATGGCTACACCTTC.

J is TRBJ2-1 and V is TRBV4-1, with unresolved D. CDR3 length equals 15 residues. V lost 4 bases and J 2 bases, leaving 12 bases between the germline ends. CDR1 and CDR2 (germline): MGHRA, YSYEKL. CDR3 loop: CASSLQVVAYNEQFF. The CDR3 region has the DNA TGCGCCAGCAGCCTCCAGGTTGTAGCCTACAATGAGCAGTTCTTC.

This clone turned up a few times. Here the CDR3 reads CASSEQGYEAFF. Written as DNA, the CDR3 is TGTGCCAGCAGTGAACAGGGGTATGAAGCTTTCTTT. The chain joins TRBV2 to TRBJ1-1; D is perhaps TRBD1 (6 bases). This CDR3 is 12 amino acids long. Germline CDR1 and CDR2: SNHLY and FYNNEI. V shed 2 bases and J shed 7 bases, with 8 bases lying between them.

The CDR3 sequence is CASSPAGTGSPEQYF. The CDR3 region has the DNA TGTGCCAGCAGTCCCGCCGGGACAGGGTCTCCCGAGCAGTACTTC. The rearrangement uses TRBV6-1 and TRBJ2-7, with TRBD1 matching over 9 bases. The CDR3 consists of 15 residues. The V segment lost 5 bases and the J segment 6 bases; nucleotides outside the gene matches: 11. Germline V gene data show CDR1 as MNHNS and CDR2 as SASEGT.

This rearrangement joins TRBV5-1 to TRBJ1-1; D not certain. The germline gives CDR1 SGHRS, CDR2 YFSETQ. V was trimmed by 0 bases and J by 4 bases, leaving 7 bases between them. The CDR3 has 13 amino acids. CDR3: CASSLEMGTEAFF. The CDR3 DNA sequence: TGCGCCAGCAGCTTGGAGATGGGCACTGAAGCTTTCTTT.

This clone showed up just once. V usage is TRBV19 and J usage is TRBJ1-6; tentative D call: TRBD1 (5 bases). The CDR3 sequence is 15 residues long. Germline CDR1 is LNHDA and CDR2 is SQIVND (reference sequence). The V gene lost 7 bases and the J gene lost 6 bases, with 16 bases spanning the gap. Here the CDR3 DNA reads TGTGCCAGTAAGGCAGGGCCCGCTATTAATTCACCCCTCCACTTT. Protein sequence: CASKAGPAINSPLHF.

Regarding this clone: A read error may account for a junction end that differs from germline. The CDR3 sequence: CASSVAGREDGHTF. In nucleotides, the CDR3 is TGTGCCAGCAGCGTAGCAGGCAGGGAGGATGGCCACACCTTC. The rearrangement links TRBV7-2 to TRBJ1-2; possibly TRBD1 for D (5 bases). The CDR3 extends over 14 amino acids. Germline-derived CDR1 and CDR2 are SGHTA and FQGNSA.

Details on this clone: Other DNA sequences in this sample translate to the same CDR3. This rearrangement joins TRBV28 to TRBJ2-5; D is perhaps TRBD1 (6 bases). This CDR3 has 13 residues. V was cut by 5 bases and J by 1 base, with 8 bases left in between. CDR1 MDHEN and CDR2 SYDVKM come from the germline V gene. CDR3 bases: TGTGCCAGCAGTAGGACAGTCCAAGAGACCCAGTACTTC. Its protein is CASSRTVQETQYF.

The chain is built from TRBV5-4 and TRBJ2-2, with 15 bases identical to TRBD2. The germline CDR1 and CDR2 sequences are SGHNT and YYREEE (reference sequence). The V segment lost 4 bases and the J segment 7 bases; nucleotides outside the gene matches: 5. CDR3 size: 16 residues. The CDR3 coding sequence is TGTGCCAGCAGCCGGACTAGCGGGGGGGCTGTCGGGGAGCTGTTTTTT. Residues: CASSRTSGGAVGELFF.

The CDR3 spells CASSPTGQGSSYEQYF. CDR3 coding DNA: TGTGCCAGCTCACCGACTGGACAGGGCAGCTCCTACGAGCAGTACTTC. This chain joins TRBV18 and TRBJ2-7, with 8 bases matching TRBD1. The CDR3 runs 16 residues. J gave up 0 bases and V 3 bases, and 7 bases lay outside the gene matches. Germline-derived CDR1 and CDR2 are KGHSH and LQKENI.

V and J are TRBV19 and TRBJ1-5; D remains ambiguous. The CDR3 is 15 amino acids. Germline lookup yields CDR1 LNHDA and CDR2 SQIVND (reference sequence). Trimming stripped 3 bases from V and 4 bases from J, with 13 bases between. The DNA of the CDR3 is TGTGCCAGTAGTATGTGGTTGGCGGAGAATCAGCCCCAGCATTTT. It translates to CASSMWLAENQPQHF.